The 20 T cell receptor beta chains presented below share a single source sample, sequenced in a study of identical twins. TCRdb reprocessed the 5' RACE reads with MiXCR, giving one entry per CDR3 protein. The table lists 500,000 to 650,000 distinct CDR3 sequences, around 20% of them singletons, with 0.48% in the top ten. The sample also formed part of further work on yellow fever vaccine responses in identical twins.

The material sequenced was CD4+ T cells sorted from blood. The origin of the receptors is a woman between 18 and 29 years old in good health.

On this clonotype itself: At one end, the junction sequence differs from germline, possibly due to a read error. The rearrangement uses TRBV20-1 and TRBJ2-1; 7 bases align to TRBD2. The CDR3 totals 17 residues. CDR1 is DFQATT and CDR2 is SNEGSKA in the germline V gene (reference sequence). In nucleotides, the CDR3 is TGCTGTGCTGGAGAGATTCGAGCGGGGAGCTCCTACAATGAGCAGTTCTTC. Protein: CCAGEIRAGSSYNEQFF.

A few counts support this clonotype. The rearrangement links TRBV7-2 to TRBJ2-1; 9 bases line up with TRBD2. V lost 1 base to trimming and J lost 6 bases; unmatched junction nucleotides: 7. Per germline, CDR1 SGHTA and CDR2 FQGNSA. CDR3 length: 16 amino acids. CDR3 sequence (DNA): TGTGCCAGCAGCTTAGGTTGGCGGGAGGGATCCAATGAGCAGTTCTTC. Translation gives CASSLGWREGSNEQFF.

This clonotype has only a few counts. The V gene is TRBV6-1, the J gene TRBJ1-2; D perhaps matches TRBD1 (5 bases). CDR1 and CDR2 (germline): MNHNS, SASEGT. This CDR3 comprises 14 residues. The V end lost 4 bases, the J end lost 2 bases, and 11 bases lay between the germline ends. In nucleotides, the CDR3 is TGTGCCAGCAGTGTTGGGACGGCAAACTATGGCTACACCTTC. This gives the protein CASSVGTANYGYTF.

This chain links TRBV12-3 or TRBV12-4 with TRBJ2-3, with 10 bases that match TRBD1. CDR3 length: 15 residues. Unmatched junction bases numbered 9, after V lost 6 bases and J lost 6 bases. The CDR3 sequence is CASSRGQGESDTQYF. In DNA form, the CDR3 reads TGTGCCAGCAGCAGAGGACAGGGGGAATCGGATACGCAGTATTTT.

The V and J genes are TRBV27 and TRBJ2-1, with D unclear. Between the trimmed V and J ends, which lost 5 bases and 9 bases, there was a span of 20 bases. CDR1 is MNHEY, CDR2 SMNVEV, per germline (reference sequence). The CDR3 contains 15 residues. CDR3 DNA: TGTGCCAGCAGTATTGGGCCCGGCCCCCTATCTGAGCAGTTCTTC. Translation: CASSIGPGPLSEQFF.

The gene calls are TRBV12-3 or TRBV12-4 and TRBJ2-3; a weak D match, TRBD2 (5 bases). The CDR3 loop spans 17 amino acids. V lost 2 bases and J 0 bases, leaving 15 bases between the germline ends. The DNA of the CDR3 is TGTGCCAGCAGTTTACCCTTCCTAGCAGCTAGCACAGATACGCAGTATTTT. Protein: CASSLPFLAASTDTQYF.

The chain recombines TRBV5-1 with TRBJ1-4, with D possibly being TRBD1 (5 bases). From germline, CDR1 is SGHRS and CDR2 YFSETQ. CDR3 size: 15 residues. V lost 3 bases and J lost 4, with 13 bases in between. CDR3 protein: CASSSGDGFNEKLFF. The CDR3 DNA reads as TGCGCCAGCAGCTCCGGGGACGGCTTTAATGAAAAACTGTTTTTT.

This clonotype was counted a few times. The V gene is TRBV5-1, the J gene TRBJ2-2; 7 bases agree with TRBD1. The CDR3 covers 14 residues. Germline V lookup: CDR1 SGHRS, CDR2 YFSETQ. Unmatched junction bases numbered 5, after V lost 4 bases and J lost 5 bases. The DNA of the CDR3 is TGCGCCAGCAGCGGCCTGACAGGGACCGGGGAGCTGTTTTTT. Amino acid sequence: CASSGLTGTGELFF. The whole variable domain, remainder taken from reference TRBV5-1 and TRBJ2-2, is KAGVTQTPRYLIKTRGQQVTLSCSPISGHRSVSWYQQTPGQGLQFLFEYFSETQRNKGNFPGRFSGRQFSNSRSEMNVSTLELGDSALYLCASSGLTGTGELFFGEGSRLTVL.

This chain joins TRBV7-9 and TRBJ2-7, with D possibly being TRBD1 (6 bases). V shed 7 bases and J shed 2 bases, with 18 bases lying between them. In germline, CDR1 is SEHNR, CDR2 FQNEAQ (reference sequence). The CDR3 totals 15 residues. The DNA for the CDR3 is TGTGCCAGCAAGACGACAGGACAAGATGCCTACGAGCAGTACTTC. It yields the protein CASKTTGQDAYEQYF.

The chain uses TRBV2 and TRBJ2-3; 8 nucleotides agree with TRBD1. Germline trimming cut 2 bases from V and 1 base from J; bases unmatched to any gene: 2. The CDR3 has 15 amino acids. Germline V gene lookup returns CDR1 SNHLY and CDR2 FYNNEI. The CDR3 region has the DNA TGTGCCAGCAGTGAACAGGGGGCTCGCACAGATACGCAGTATTTT. Protein product: CASSEQGARTDTQYF.

This clonotype occurred many times. The rearrangement links TRBV12-3 or TRBV12-4 to TRBJ1-2; TRBD1 matches at 10 bases. V lost 6 bases and J lost 2; bases outside the gene matches: 3. CDR3 length: 14 amino acids. CDR3: CASRGTGANYGYTF. The DNA of the CDR3 is TGTGCCAGCAGGGGGACAGGGGCCAACTATGGCTACACCTTC.

This clonotype was seen a few times. The chain recombines TRBV7-7 with TRBJ2-2; D ambiguous. The V and J ends lost 6 bases and 5 bases respectively, with 7 bases between them. CDR3 length equals 12 residues. Germline loops: CDR1 SSHAT, CDR2 FNYEAQ (reference sequence). The CDR3 nucleotides are TGTGCCAGCAGGCGCCAGACCGGGGAGCTGTTTTTT. Amino acids: CASRRQTGELFF. Full variable domain (remainder filled in from reference TRBV7-7 and TRBJ2-2): GAGVSQSPRYKVTKRGQDVTLRCDPISSHATLYWYQQALGQGPEFLTYFNYEAQPDKSGLPSDRFSAERPEGSISTLTIQRTEQRDSAMYRCASRRQTGELFFGEGSRLTVL.

CDR3 loop: CSASPTAVPYEQYV. Written as DNA, the CDR3 is TGCAGTGCTAGCCCGACCGCCGTTCCCTACGAGCAGTACGTC. V gene TRBV20-1 combines with J gene TRBJ2-7; D gene unclear. V lost 3 bases, J lost 2 bases, and 14 bases lay in between. The germline V gene encodes CDR1 DFQATT and CDR2 SNEGSKA (reference sequence). The CDR3 has 14 amino acids.

The chain recombines TRBV4-1 with TRBJ2-7, with 10 bases lining up with TRBD1. The V gene's germline CDR1 is MGHRA and CDR2 YSYEKL. This CDR3 is built from 15 residues. V lost 1 base to trimming and J lost 2 bases; unmatched junction nucleotides: 2. Here the CDR3 DNA reads TGCGCCAGCAGCCAAGCCGGGACAGGGGCCTACGAGCAGTACGTC. Translating it yields CASSQAGTGAYEQYV.

This clonotype was observed a few times. CDR3 in amino acids: CASSHSRSPLHF. DNA of the CDR3: TGTGCCAGCTCTCACAGTCGATCACCCCTCCACTTT. V usage is TRBV3-1 and J usage is TRBJ1-6; D is unclear. This CDR3 has 12 residues. The germline V gene has CDR1 LGHDT and CDR2 YNNKEL (reference sequence). Trimming removed 8 bases from V and 10 bases from J, with 12 bases in between. The full variable domain, its missing parts supplied by reference TRBV3-1 and TRBJ1-6, is DTAVSQTPKYLVTQMGNDKSIKCEQNLGHDTMYWYKQDSKKFLKIMFSYNNKELIINETVPNRFSPKSPDKAHLNLHINSLELGDSAVYFCASSHSRSPLHFGNGTRLTVT.

This clonotype was seen a handful of times. This sequence joins TRBV5-1 and TRBJ2-7, with TRBD1 identical over 9 bases. CDR3 length equals 14 residues. Germline V gene data show CDR1 as SGHRS and CDR2 as YFSETQ. Losses at the gene ends were 4 bases for V and 1 base for J; bases not matched to a gene: 3. CDR3 protein: CASSPGTGSYEQYV. The CDR3, as DNA: TGCGCCAGCAGCCCCGGGACAGGGTCCTACGAGCAGTACGTC.

The chain recombines TRBV6-1 with TRBJ1-1, with 9 positions matching TRBD1. Trimming took 7 bases from V and 4 from J; bases not matched to a gene: 7. Germline CDR1 reads MNHNS; CDR2 reads SASEGT. There are 14 residues in the CDR3. The CDR3 coding sequence is TGTGCCAGCAAAAGACAGGGGGAGGTCACTGAAGCTTTCTTT. As protein: CASKRQGEVTEAFF.

This chain's CDR3 is CASSLARGGEQYF. CDR3 nucleotides: TGTGCCAGCAGTTTGGCCAGGGGGGGCGAGCAGTACTTC. V usage is TRBV12-3 or TRBV12-4 and J usage is TRBJ2-7, with D perhaps assigned TRBD1 or TRBD2 (7 bases each). V lost 3 bases and J lost 6, with 12 bases in between. This CDR3 region has 13 residues.

This chain uses TRBV9 with TRBJ2-1, with TRBD2 identical over 11 bases. CDR1 and CDR2 (germline): SGDLS, YYNGEE. The CDR3 is 16 residues long. The V and J ends lost 2 bases and 2 bases, in that order; junction bases with no gene match: 3. For the CDR3, the DNA is TGTGCCAGCAGCGTCGGACTAGCGGGTACCTACAATGAGCAGTTCTTC. It encodes CASSVGLAGTYNEQFF.

This clonotype has just a few counts. This sequence joins TRBV5-1 and TRBJ2-3; D perhaps matches TRBD1 (5 bases). CDR1 and CDR2 (germline): SGHRS, YFSETQ. V was shortened by 4 bases and J by 0 bases, with 15 bases between the two germline ends. CDR3 length equals 16 residues. The DNA for the CDR3 is TGCGCCAGCAGCACCCACAGACAGTCTAGCACAGATACGCAGTATTTT. It codes for CASSTHRQSSTDTQYF.